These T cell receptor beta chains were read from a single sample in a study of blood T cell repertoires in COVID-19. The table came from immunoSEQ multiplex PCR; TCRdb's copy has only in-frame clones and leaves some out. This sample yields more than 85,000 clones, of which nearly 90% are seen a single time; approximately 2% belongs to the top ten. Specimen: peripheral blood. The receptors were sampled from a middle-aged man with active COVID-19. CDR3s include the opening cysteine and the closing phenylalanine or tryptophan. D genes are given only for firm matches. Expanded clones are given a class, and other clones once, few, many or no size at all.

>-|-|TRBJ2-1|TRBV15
CATSRGQDSSYNEQFF
TGTGCCACCAGCAGAGGGCAGGACAGCTCCTACAATGAGCAGTTCTTC
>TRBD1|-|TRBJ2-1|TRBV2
CASSPGTGNVNEQFF
TGTGCCAGCAGTCCCGGGACAGGGAACGTCAATGAGCAGTTCTTC
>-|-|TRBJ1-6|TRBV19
CASSIFLDKWAPPLHF
TGTGCCAGTAGTATTTTTTTGGACAAGTGGGCGCCACCCCTCCACTTT
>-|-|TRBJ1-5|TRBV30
CAWSGDISNQPQHF
TGTGCCTGGAGCGGGGACATTAGCAATCAGCCCCAGCATTTT
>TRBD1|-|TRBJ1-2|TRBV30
CACADRGSYGYTF
TGTGCCTGCGCGGACAGGGGATCGTACGGCTACACCTTC
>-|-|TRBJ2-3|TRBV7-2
CASKNPSGTQYF
TGTGCCAGCAAGAACCCTAGTGGTACGCAGTATTTT
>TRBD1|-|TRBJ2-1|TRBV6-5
CASRRRDRAFF
TGTGCCAGCAGACGCCGGGACAGGGCGTTCTTC
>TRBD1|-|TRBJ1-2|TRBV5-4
CASSRTGGAIGYGYTF
TGTGCCAGCAGCCGGACAGGGGGGGCGATAGGGTATGGCTACACCTTC
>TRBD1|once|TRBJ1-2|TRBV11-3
CASSLRQTGGNYGYTF
TGTGCCAGCAGCTTACGTCAGACAGGGGGGAACTATGGCTACACCTTC
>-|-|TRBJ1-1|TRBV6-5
CASSSDTEAFF
TGTGCCAGCAGTTCAGACACTGAAGCTTTCTTT
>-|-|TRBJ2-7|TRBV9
CASSARDSQTYEQYF
TGTGCCAGCAGCGCCCGGGACTCACAAACGTACGAGCAGTACTTC
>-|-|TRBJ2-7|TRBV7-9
CASSLSPGSYEQYF
TGTGCCAGCAGCTTATCCCCAGGCAGCTACGAGCAGTACTTC
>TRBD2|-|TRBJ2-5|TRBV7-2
CASSPRTSGQETQYF
TGTGCCAGCAGCCCGCGGACTAGCGGGCAAGAGACCCAGTACTTC
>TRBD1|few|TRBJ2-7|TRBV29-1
CSVAPRGTGDPFGEQYF
TGCAGCGTCGCCCCTAGGGGGACAGGGGACCCCTTCGGCGAGCAGTACTTC
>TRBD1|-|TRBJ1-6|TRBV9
CASSVAGTGYSPLHF
TGTGCCAGCAGCGTAGCTGGGACAGGTTATTCACCCCTCCACTTT
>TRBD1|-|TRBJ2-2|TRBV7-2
CASSRTGDTGELFF
TGTGCCAGCAGCCGGACAGGGGACACCGGGGAGCTGTTTTTT
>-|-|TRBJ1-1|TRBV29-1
CSVPSGSPGKAFF
TGCAGCGTCCCCTCGGGGTCGCCGGGTAAAGCTTTCTTT
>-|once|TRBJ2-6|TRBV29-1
CSVGAGGANVLTF
TGCAGCGTTGGAGCGGGCGGGGCCAACGTCCTGACTTTC
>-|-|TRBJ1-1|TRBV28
CASTLGGNTEAFF
TGTGCCAGCACCCTAGGGGGGAACACTGAAGCTTTCTTT
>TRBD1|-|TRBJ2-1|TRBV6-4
CASSVQGAAYNEQFF
TGTGCCAGCAGTGTACAGGGGGCAGCCTACAATGAGCAGTTCTTC
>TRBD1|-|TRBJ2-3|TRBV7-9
CASSRPGQLQYF
TGTGCCAGCAGCCGGCCGGGACAGCTGCAGTATTTT
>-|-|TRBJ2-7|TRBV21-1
CASSLKRGGLWSYEQYF
TGTGCCAGCAGTCTTAAACGGGGGGGGTTGTGGTCCTACGAGCAGTACTTC
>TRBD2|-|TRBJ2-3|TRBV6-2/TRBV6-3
CASSSSGGPTDTQYF
TGTGCCAGCAGTTCTAGCGGGGGCCCCACAGATACGCAGTATTTT
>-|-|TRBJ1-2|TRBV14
CASSLVDSPGWPYGYTF
TGTGCCAGCAGCCTTGTAGACAGCCCAGGGTGGCCCTATGGCTACACCTTC
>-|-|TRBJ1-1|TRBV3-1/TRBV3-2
CASSTIGGTEAFF
TGTGCCAGCTCAACCATTGGAGGGACTGAAGCTTTCTTT
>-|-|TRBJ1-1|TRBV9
CASSVDWQTEAFF
TGTGCCAGCAGCGTGGACTGGCAGACTGAAGCTTTCTTT